Detailed here is one T cell receptor (beta chain). This specimen belongs to a study of blood T cell repertoires in COVID-19. Across the study: COVID-19 samples from acute and convalescent phases originated in the United States, Italy and Spain. The analysed material was cDNA or gDNA that came from T cells, B-cell-depleted T cells, or PBMCs.

Germline CDR1 KGHSH, CDR2 LQKENI. There are 15 residues in the CDR3. V lost 1 base and J lost 3, with 12 bases in between. Under the authors' procedure: Cell counts per sample came from amplifying reference gene primers. Repertoires were generated with immunoSEQ multiplex PCR, while TCRdb's copy carries only in-frame clones and drops some. That table gives V, J and clone size, and the DNA gave D and trimming. The sample has 120,000 or so clones, roughly 85% seen once. The sample comprised peripheral blood. The gene calls are TRBV18 and TRBJ1-2; TRBD1 might be the D (6 bases). The TCR sequence derives from a human donor in a cohort sampled during active COVID-19. CDR3: CASSPQDSLYYGYTF. For the CDR3, the DNA is TGTGCCAGCTCACCACAGGACAGTCTATACTATGGCTACACCTTC.